One sample yielded the 21 T cell receptor beta chains listed below, sequenced in a study of tumor-infiltrating lymphocytes in primary liver carcinoma. Joint extraction of RNA and DNA used roughly 18-34 mg of bulk tissue that was unsorted. With a constant-region primer, TCR beta cDNA was made from 450 to 650 ng of total RNA. Sequencing libraries for TCR beta derived from three nested multiplex PCR rounds that used slightly modified ARM-PCR. Forward primers for TRBV1-TRBV30 and a C-beta reverse primer served the first two PCR rounds, at roughly 10 cycles each. TCRdb called the multiplex PCR reads again in MiXCR, with one record for every CDR3 protein. The sample shows some 38,000 distinct CDR3 sequences, roughly 74% of them seen only once. Sequencing used liver tumor tissue from sampling region 4. Subset in this sample: tumor region T4, right-lateral pole. Receptors originate from a man aged 40-49 years with primary liver carcinoma and hepatitis B virus infection.

A remark on this clonotype: Germline is not matched at one junction end, which may reflect a read error. The chain recombines TRBV24-1 with TRBJ2-5; D remains ambiguous. The CDR3 sequence is 15 residues long. CDR1 is KGHDR, CDR2 SFDVKD, per germline. CDR3 protein: CATSDWKGRQETQNF. Here the CDR3 DNA reads TGTGCCACAAGTGATTGGAAGGGCAGGCAAGAGACCCAAAACTTC.

This clonotype was counted once. This CDR3 reads CASSLARSGGVADTQYF. The CDR3 nucleotides are TGTGCCAGCAGCTTAGCGCGTAGCGGAGGAGTGGCAGATACGCAGTATTTT. The genes are TRBV7-2 and TRBJ2-3; possibly TRBD2 for D (6 bases). Germline V gene lookup returns CDR1 SGHTA and CDR2 FQGNSA. Trimming cost V 0 bases and J 4 bases, with 17 bases left between them. This CDR3 contains 17 residues.

Comment on this clonotype: Compared with germline, one end of the junction differs, possibly owing to a read error. The chain carries TRBV4-2 and TRBJ2-1; 7 nucleotides align to TRBD2. The CDR3 length is 16 residues. Germline CDR1 is LGHNA and CDR2 is YNFKEQ. This chain's CDR3 is CASSQLSGLSCNDQLF. The CDR3 DNA sequence: TGTGCCAGCAGCCAACTTAGCGGGCTCTCCTGCAATGACCAGTTATTC.

Of note for this clonotype: At one end the junction does not follow the germline gene, possibly because of a read error. The gene calls are TRBV6-2 or TRBV6-3 and TRBJ2-3; TRBD2 might be the D (5 bases). The germline CDR1 and CDR2 sequences are MNHEY and SVGEGT. This CDR3 spans 13 amino acids. The CDR3 DNA sequence: TGTGCCAGCAGTTCGGCATTAGCGAATTCGCAGTGTTTT. It encodes CASSSALANSQCF.

This clonotype was recorded a few times. The chain combines TRBV20-1 with TRBJ2-1; 7 bases line up with TRBD1. With V trimmed by 5 bases and J by 0 bases, 10 bases remained unmatched. The CDR3 loop spans 16 amino acids. Germline CDR1 DFQATT, CDR2 SNEGSKA (reference sequence). In DNA, the CDR3 is TGCAGTGCTTGGCCTCTTAGGGGGCACTCCTACAATGAGCAGTTCTTC. Protein sequence: CSAWPLRGHSYNEQFF.

The CDR3 protein is CANSVKGEGDTQYF. The CDR3 nucleotides are TGTGCCAACTCAGTGAAGGGTGAGGGAGATACGCAGTATTTT. The V gene is TRBV11-2, the J gene TRBJ2-3; D might be TRBD2 (5 bases). V lost 10 bases to trimming and J lost 5 bases, with 19 bases between them. CDR3 length equals 14 residues. Germline CDR1 is SGHAT and CDR2 is FQNNGV.

Only one count was recorded for this clonotype. The junction does not match germline at one end; this may be a read error. V is TRBV29-1 and J is TRBJ1-1, with TRBD1 as a possible D gene (5 bases). Per germline, CDR1 SQVTM and CDR2 ANQGSEA. CDR3 length: 15 amino acids. CDR3 DNA sequence: TGTAGCGTTGGGGCAGTGTGGGGCATGAACACTGAAACTTTCTTT. Encoded protein: CSVGAVWGMNTETFF.

The chain carries TRBV12-3 or TRBV12-4 and TRBJ1-1; D is perhaps TRBD1 (6 bases). This CDR3 spans 14 amino acids. Trimming shortened V by 5 bases and J by 6 bases, and 16 bases separated the two germline ends. For the CDR3, the DNA is TGTGCCAGCAGTAGATGTCGGGGGCCAGCTGAAGCTTTCTTT. This encodes CASSRCRGPAEAFF.

A word on this clonotype: This CDR3 fails to terminate in the conserved phenylalanine or tryptophan, so it likely reflects a read error. The rearrangement uses TRBV5-4 and TRBJ2-2; 7 bases align to TRBD2. Germline V gene data show CDR1 as SGHNT and CDR2 as YYREEE (reference sequence). Trimming cost V 6 bases and J 0 bases; bases outside gene matches: 17. The CDR3 loop spans 19 amino acids. The CDR3 here is CASIDPGLAGFANTGELFS. DNA of the CDR3: TGTGCCAGCATTGATCCGGGATTAGCGGGTTTCGCGAACACCGGGGAGCTGTTTTCT.

For this clonotype: The conserved final phenylalanine or tryptophan is absent from the CDR3, which likely points to a read error. V usage is TRBV5-1 and J usage is TRBJ2-1; weak D call: TRBD2 (6 bases). The CDR3 sequence is 19 residues long. Germline CDR1 reads SGHRS; CDR2 reads YFSETQ. The CDR3: CASSLREGNSGGAYNEQFS. CDR3 coding DNA: TGCGCCAGTAGCTTGCGAGAAGGGAATAGCGGAGGGGCCTACAATGAGCAGTTCTCC.

Concerning this clonotype itself: One junction end disagrees with the germline gene, perhaps due to a read error. The chain uses TRBV6-6 and TRBJ2-7; D may match TRBD1 or TRBD2 (6 bases each). The germline gives CDR1 MNHNY, CDR2 SVGAGI (reference sequence). This CDR3 is built from 16 residues. The CDR3 is CVSSYGLGGLGDEQYF. DNA of the CDR3: TGTGTCAGCAGTTACGGGTTGGGGGGCCTAGGCGACGAGCAGTATTTC.

Concerning this clonotype: The conserved phenylalanine or tryptophan normally closing the CDR3 is absent here, so this likely arose from a read error. The rearrangement uses TRBV29-1 and TRBJ1-2, with unresolved D. The CDR3 extends over 14 amino acids. Germline CDR1 SQVTM, CDR2 ANQGSEA. CDR3 sequence: CIVEVDGPGIGYTL. CDR3 DNA sequence: TGCATCGTTGAAGTTGACGGACCCGGTATTGGCTACACCCTC.

With respect to this clonotype: No conserved phenylalanine or tryptophan is present at the end of the CDR3, so a read error is the likely explanation. The chain employs TRBV6-6 and TRBJ2-2; TRBD2 might be the D (5 bases). Deletions cut 10 bases from V and 5 bases from J, with 17 bases between. The CDR3 is 14 residues long. Looked up from germline, CDR1 is MNHNY and CDR2 is SVGAGI (reference sequence). CDR3 sequence (DNA): TGTGCCATCTCAGTCGCTCGAGGGACCGGGGAGCTGTTTCTT. It specifies CAISVARGTGELFL.

This clonotype was found a few times. This may be a read error: a much more frequent sequence differs by one nucleotide. This rearrangement joins TRBV11-2 to TRBJ1-1; D uncertain. CDR3 length: 15 amino acids. Germline loops: CDR1 SGHAT, CDR2 FQNNGV. The CDR3 loop is CANSTTVRQNTEAFF. CDR3 coding DNA: TGTGCCAACAGCACCACTGTCAGGCAGAACACTGAAGCTTTCTTT.

As for this clonotype: No conserved phenylalanine or tryptophan is present at the end of the CDR3, so a read error is the likely explanation. The chain carries TRBV4-1 and TRBJ2-2, with a weak D call TRBD1 (6 bases). This CDR3 has 16 amino acids. Germline-derived CDR1 and CDR2 are MGHRA and YSYEKL. The CDR3, as DNA: TGCGCTAGCAGCCGGGACGACAGGATGAACACCGGGGAGCTGTTTTAT. Its translation is CASSRDDRMNTGELFY.

This clonotype showed up many times. The rearrangement uses TRBV7-8 and TRBJ1-1, with TRBD1 as a possible D gene (5 bases). CDR1 SGHVS and CDR2 FQNEAQ come from the germline V gene. The CDR3 consists of 14 residues. V was shortened by 5 bases and J by 5 bases, with 15 bases between the two germline ends. The CDR3 spells CASSLQGTETEAFF. The CDR3 coding sequence is TGTGCCAGCAGCCTCCAAGGGACGGAGACTGAAGCTTTCTTT.

Worth noting for this clonotype: A much larger clonotype is one base distant, so this may be a read error. The rearrangement links TRBV20-1 to TRBJ2-3, with D unclear. Trimming stripped 5 bases from V and 2 bases from J, with 17 bases between. The CDR3 spans 15 residues. CDR1 DFQATT and CDR2 SNEGSKA come from the germline V gene (reference sequence). The DNA for the CDR3 is TGCAGTGCTCCCGGCCCTAGGGTGGTCACAGATACGCAGTATTTT. This translates into CSAPGPRVVTDTQYF.

Concerning this clonotype: This may come from a read error, since a much larger clone is one base off. The J gene is TRBJ2-3, the V gene TRBV5-5; D is perhaps TRBD2 (7 bases). This CDR3 contains 15 residues. Germline-derived CDR1 and CDR2 are SGHKS and YYEKEE (reference sequence). V was shortened by 4 bases and J by 4 bases, with 16 bases between the two germline ends. CDR3 sequence reads: CASSMTGGHPDTQYF. CDR3 in DNA: TGTGCCAGCAGCATGACCGGGGGGCACCCAGATACGCAGTATTTT.

The table lists this clonotype with a few counts. One base away lies a much larger clone, so this may be a sequencing read error. The V gene is TRBV19, the J gene TRBJ1-1, with D uncertain. The CDR3 totals 15 residues. Trimming pared 5 bases from V and 10 bases from J, leaving 23 bases between. CDR1 and CDR2 from the germline V gene are LNHDA and SQIVND (reference sequence). The CDR3 region is CASSEVGGARSGAFF. The CDR3 nucleotides read TGTGCCAGTAGTGAGGTAGGCGGAGCGAGGAGTGGAGCTTTCTTT.

A note on this clonotype: The germline gene is not matched at one end of the junction; a read error may be the cause. The V call is TRBV6-2 or TRBV6-3, the J call TRBJ2-6; D might be TRBD1 (5 bases). CDR3 length equals 15 residues. The germline CDR1 and CDR2 sequences are MNHEY and SVGEGT. CDR3 sequence: CGSNEERAGANVLTF. Written as DNA, the CDR3 is TGTGGCAGCAATGAGGAACGGGCTGGGGCCAACGTCCTAACTTTC.

This clonotype was observed a handful of times. One end of the junction varies from germline; a read error may be responsible. This chain uses TRBV6-9 with TRBJ2-2; either TRBD1 or TRBD2 may supply D (5 bases each). The CDR3 is made up of 13 amino acids. Germline V gene lookup returns CDR1 MNHGY and CDR2 SVAAGI. CDR3 coding DNA: TGTGTCAGCGCCAGGGTGGACACCGGGGAGCTGTTCTTT. It specifies CVSARVDTGELFF.